Listed here are 25 T cell receptor beta chains from one sample, sequenced in a study of T cell changes during pregnancy in multiple sclerosis. TCRdb keeps only in-frame clones here, not all; method: immunoSEQ multiplex PCR. The repertoire has 30,000 to 45,000 clones, 91% of them found once; the top ten carry around 0.47%. The source material was CD4+ T cells from peripheral blood mononuclear cells, sampled in the second trimester of pregnancy. The receptors shown here come from a female donor in good health, enrolled as a control in a pregnancy study.

V and J are TRBV7-3 and TRBJ2-1; D is unresolved. Looked up from germline, CDR1 is SGHTA and CDR2 is FQGTGA. Trimming took off 5 bases at V and 6 bases at J, with 8 bases between the two ends. CDR3 length: 12 amino acids. CDR3 amino acids: CASSQYGNEQFF. Here the CDR3 DNA reads TGTGCCAGCAGCCAATACGGCAATGAGCAGTTCTTC.

The V and J genes are TRBV10-3 and TRBJ1-6, with 7 bases lining up with TRBD1. The CDR3 contains 16 residues. The ends lost 2 bases at V and 7 bases at J; junction bases unmatched: 8. Germline CDR1 reads ENHRY; CDR2 reads SYGVKD. The CDR3 is CAISETGAPTNSPLHF. The CDR3, as DNA: TGTGCCATCAGTGAGACAGGGGCCCCGACAAATTCACCCCTCCACTTT.

This rearrangement joins TRBV28 to TRBJ1-6, with 7 bases fitting TRBD1. This CDR3 is 14 amino acids long. From germline, CDR1 is MDHEN and CDR2 SYDVKM. Trimming cost V 3 bases and J 7 bases; bases outside gene matches: 3. CDR3 nucleotides: TGTGCCAGCAGTTTTAGGGGGCGGAATTCACCCCTCCACTTT. Translation: CASSFRGRNSPLHF.

V gene TRBV29-1 combines with J gene TRBJ2-3; D call uncertain. The CDR3 is made up of 14 amino acids. Germline lookup yields CDR1 SQVTM and CDR2 ANQGSEA. Between the trimmed V and J ends, which lost 3 bases and 0 bases, there was a span of 10 bases. The CDR3 DNA is TGCAGCGTTGATTCCGGTTCTAGCACAGATACGCAGTATTTT. It translates to CSVDSGSSTDTQYF.

The rearrangement joins TRBV30 to TRBJ2-2; 11 positions match TRBD2. Trimming took 0 bases from V and 7 from J; bases not matched to a gene: 1. Germline loops: CDR1 GTSNPN, CDR2 SVGIG (reference sequence). The CDR3 contains 14 residues. The CDR3 protein is CAWSVLAGVGELFF. The CDR3 bases are TGTGCCTGGAGTGTACTAGCGGGGGTCGGGGAGCTGTTTTTT.

The chain has TRBV5-1 and TRBJ2-7; 8 bases map to TRBD1. CDR3 size: 14 residues. Germline assignment: CDR1 SGHRS and CDR2 YFSETQ. With 7 bases clipped from V and 2 bases from J, the junction kept 8 bases outside the gene matches. The chain's CDR3 is CASGPGGRTYEQYF. For the CDR3, the DNA is TGCGCCAGCGGTCCAGGGGGCCGGACCTACGAGCAGTACTTC.

The chain uses TRBV7-9 and TRBJ2-2; D is unclear. V lost 5 bases to trimming and J lost 6 bases, with 13 bases between them. The length of the CDR3 is 14 residues. CDR1 is SEHNR and CDR2 is FQNEAQ in the germline V gene (reference sequence). CDR3 bases: TGTGCCAGCAGCCCCGAGGCGAGGCCCGGGGAGCTGTTTTTT. Its translation is CASSPEARPGELFF.

The rearrangement links TRBV28 to TRBJ2-3, with TRBD2 identical over 7 bases. Losses at the gene ends were 3 bases for V and 1 base for J; bases not matched to a gene: 4. Germline V gives CDR1 MDHEN, CDR2 SYDVKM. CDR3 length: 15 residues. The CDR3: CASSLRGGGTDTQYF. The CDR3 DNA follows: TGTGCCAGCAGTTTGAGGGGAGGGGGCACAGATACGCAGTATTTT.

CDR3 bases: TGTGCCACCAGCAAATTACTAGCGGGAGGAACAGATACGCAGTATTTT. Translation gives CATSKLLAGGTDTQYF. The rearrangement links TRBV15 to TRBJ2-3; 12 nucleotides align to TRBD2. V lost 4 bases, J lost 3 bases, and 5 bases stayed unmatched. The CDR3 runs to 16 residues. The germline gives CDR1 LNHNV, CDR2 YYDKDF (reference sequence).

The V and J genes are TRBV29-1 and TRBJ2-7; D is unclear. The ends were cut back, 6 bases at V and 1 base at J, with 10 bases in the middle. The V gene's germline CDR1 is SQVTM and CDR2 ANQGSEA. The CDR3 spans 12 residues. The CDR3 protein is CSVQLPSYEQYF. The CDR3 DNA reads TGCAGCGTACAGTTACCTTCCTACGAGCAGTACTTC.

The chain joins TRBV28 to TRBJ1-5; 7 positions match TRBD1. The CDR3 extends over 19 amino acids. Germline V gene lookup returns CDR1 MDHEN and CDR2 SYDVKM. Trimming removed 3 bases from V and 0 bases from J; junction bases left unmatched: 14. Here the CDR3 reads CASSFVPGQSINSNQPQHF. CDR3 DNA: TGTGCCAGCAGTTTCGTACCGGGACAGTCGATTAATAGCAATCAGCCCCAGCATTTT.

This CDR3 reads CATSRVASGSNEQFF. The DNA for the CDR3 is TGTGCCACCAGCAGAGTGGCTAGCGGATCTAATGAGCAGTTCTTC. J is TRBJ2-1 and V is TRBV15; the match to TRBD2 covers 7 bases. Trimming cost V 1 base and J 7 bases; bases outside gene matches: 7. Germline loops: CDR1 LNHNV, CDR2 YYDKDF (reference sequence). This CDR3 spans 15 amino acids.

The chain carries TRBV7-9 and TRBJ1-4, with D possibly TRBD1 on 6 matching bases. The CDR3 has 13 residues. V dropped 6 bases and J dropped 8 bases, with 13 bases sitting between them. In germline, CDR1 is SEHNR, CDR2 FQNEAQ (reference sequence). Here the CDR3 DNA reads TGTGCCAGCAGTAAGTCAGGGGAAGAAAAACTGTTTTTT. Encoded protein: CASSKSGEEKLFF.

The chain links TRBV6-5 to TRBJ1-2; no clear D. The CDR3 is made up of 13 amino acids. V lost 3 bases, J lost 8 bases, and 13 bases lay in between. Germline CDR1 is MNHEY and CDR2 is SVGAGI. The CDR3 sequence is CASSYGGGLGYTF. The CDR3 region has the DNA TGTGCCAGCAGTTATGGAGGAGGGCTCGGCTACACCTTC.

The chain combines TRBV19 with TRBJ1-5, with a tentative D call TRBD1 (6 bases). The V end was cut by 3 bases, the J end by 0 bases, with 15 bases between. This CDR3 has 17 residues. Looked up from germline, CDR1 is LNHDA and CDR2 is SQIVND (reference sequence). The DNA for the CDR3 is TGTGCCAGTAGTATCGCCCGACAGGCATATAGCAATCAGCCCCAGCATTTT. Translation gives CASSIARQAYSNQPQHF.

V is TRBV2 and J is TRBJ2-1; TRBD2 matches at 9 bases. The length of the CDR3 is 13 residues. The V gene end was trimmed by 11 bases and the J gene end by 7 bases; junction bases not matched to a gene: 9. Germline V lookup: CDR1 SNHLY, CDR2 FYNNEI. CDR3 in amino acids: CALVRGRGNEQFF. In DNA, the CDR3 is TGTGCCCTGGTACGCGGGAGGGGGAATGAGCAGTTCTTC.

The CDR3 DNA follows: TGCGCCAGCAGCCAAGGACGGGGAGGATTCTCCTACGAGCAGTACTTC. It translates to CASSQGRGGFSYEQYF. V is TRBV4-1 and J is TRBJ2-7, with D possibly matching TRBD2 (6 bases). Per germline, CDR1 MGHRA and CDR2 YSYEKL. There are 16 residues in the CDR3. V was trimmed by 1 base and J by 0 bases, leaving 13 bases between them.

The CDR3 reads CASSPPLAGANNEQFF. CDR3 nucleotide sequence: TGTGCCAGCTCACCCCCTTTGGCGGGAGCTAACAATGAGCAGTTCTTC. The V and J genes are TRBV18 and TRBJ2-1; 7 bases are shared with TRBD2. Germline assignment: CDR1 KGHSH and CDR2 LQKENI. After removal of 3 bases from V and 5 bases from J, the junction contained 10 bases not matched to a gene. There are 16 residues in the CDR3.

This chain connects TRBV29-1 to TRBJ2-1; 11 bases fit TRBD1. The CDR3 length is 13 residues. Trimming cost V 6 bases and J 2 bases; bases outside gene matches: 0. Germline loops: CDR1 SQVTM, CDR2 ANQGSEA. In DNA form, the CDR3 reads TGCAGCGTGGGACAGGGGGCCTACAATGAGCAGTTCTTC. Amino acids: CSVGQGAYNEQFF.

V usage is TRBV30 and J usage is TRBJ2-5; 7 positions agree with TRBD1. The CDR3 spans 11 residues. Germline-derived CDR1 and CDR2 are GTSNPN and SVGIG (reference sequence). V lost 7 bases, J lost 7 bases, and 6 bases stayed unmatched. The CDR3 bases are TGTGCCTTAACGACAGGGAGGACCCAGTACTTC. Translation gives CALTTGRTQYF.

This clone was observed a few times. J is TRBJ2-1 and V is TRBV11-3; 8 positions agree with TRBD2. Germline V lookup: CDR1 SGHNT, CDR2 YENEEA. J was trimmed by 7 bases and V by 4 bases; bases with no gene match: 12. This CDR3 contains 16 residues. This CDR3 is CASSSERGAGDNEQFF. CDR3 DNA: TGTGCCAGCAGCTCAGAAAGGGGAGCGGGAGATAATGAGCAGTTCTTC.

The genes are TRBV19 and TRBJ2-2, with D possibly matching TRBD2 (6 bases). The CDR3 sequence is 14 residues long. Germline V gives CDR1 LNHDA, CDR2 SQIVND (reference sequence). V was shortened by 5 bases and J by 7 bases, with 14 bases between the two germline ends. CDR3 region: CASSLLGGSGELFF. The CDR3 DNA reads TGTGCCAGTAGTCTTCTAGGAGGGAGCGGGGAGCTGTTTTTT. Supplemented by reference TRBV19 and TRBJ2-2, the full variable domain reads DGGITQSPKYLFRKEGQNVTLSCEQNLNHDAMYWYRQDPGQGLRLIYYSQIVNDFQKGDIAEGYSVSREKKESFPLTVTSAQKNPTAFYLCASSLLGGSGELFFGEGSRLTVL.

The J gene is TRBJ2-7, the V gene TRBV30; 8 bases are shared with TRBD1. The CDR3 sequence is 18 residues long. Germline V gives CDR1 GTSNPN, CDR2 SVGIG (reference sequence). After removal of 3 bases from V and 6 bases from J, the junction contained 22 bases not matched to a gene. The CDR3 sequence is CAWSAFLLTGDLTGEQYF. CDR3 coding DNA: TGTGCCTGGAGCGCTTTTTTACTGACAGGGGACCTGACCGGCGAGCAGTACTTC.

V is TRBV7-9 and J is TRBJ2-3, with 7 bases aligning to TRBD1. Germline lookup yields CDR1 SEHNR and CDR2 FQNEAQ (reference sequence). J gave up 2 bases and V 5 bases, and 10 bases lay outside the gene matches. This CDR3 is 16 amino acids long. CDR3 DNA sequence: TGTGCCAGCAGCCCCGGACCGACAGGGACCACAGATACGCAGTATTTT. Its protein product is CASSPGPTGTTDTQYF. Full variable domain (rest looked up from reference TRBV7-9 and TRBJ2-3): DTGVSQNPRHKITKRGQNVTFRCDPISEHNRLYWYRQTLGQGPEFLTYFQNEAQLEKSRLLSDRFSAERPKGSFSTLEIQRTEQGDSAMYLCASSPGPTGTTDTQYFGPGTRLTVL.

This chain uses TRBV6-4 with TRBJ2-1; 8 positions agree with TRBD2. This CDR3 comprises 16 residues. Germline-derived CDR1 and CDR2 are MRHNA and SNTAGT. The V and J ends lost 6 bases and 4 bases, in that order; junction bases with no gene match: 11. Written as DNA, the CDR3 is TGTGCCAGCAGCAATACTGGACTAGCTCTATACAATGAGCAGTTCTTC. Its protein is CASSNTGLALYNEQFF.